The T cell receptor (beta chain) described here comes from a study of T cells in Graves' hyperthyroidism and ophthalmopathy. This clonotype turned up a few times. The CDR3 is made up of 18 amino acids. J gave up 5 bases and V 1 base, and 15 bases lay outside the gene matches. CDR1 is MDHEN and CDR2 is SYDVKM in the germline V gene. Amplification yielded TCR beta CDR3 regions, with RNA transcripts as the source. With the HTBI primer set, the TCR CDR3 went through a first round of RT-PCR. A single record per CDR3 protein comes from TCRdb applying MiXCR to the multiplex PCR reads. The sample lists under 350,000 distinct CDR3 sequences; over 15% were seen once.

The gene calls are TRBV28 and TRBJ2-5, with 8 bases lining up with TRBD1. The receptor was isolated from an older woman with Graves' ophthalmopathy. The sample comprised blood. The CDR3 reads CASSLFSLSRGLVETQYF. The CDR3, as DNA: TGTGCCAGCAGTTTATTTAGTTTGTCCAGGGGGCTGGTGGAGACCCAGTACTTC.